This passage covers 12 T cell receptor beta chains from one sample sequenced in a study of cytomegalovirus exposure and HLA in healthy donors. The method was immunoSEQ multiplex PCR; TCRdb's version includes in-frame clones alone and lacks a portion of them. The sample has 160,000 or so clones, around nine tenths seen once; the top ten hold 1.4%. Sequenced sample: PBMCs. Receptors were obtained from a woman aged 25 to 39 in good health and CMV-seronegative.

The chain carries TRBV10-1 and TRBJ2-1; 14 bases fit TRBD2. The ends lost 6 bases at V and 4 bases at J; junction bases unmatched: 8. The CDR3 consists of 17 residues. The germline V gene has CDR1 WNHNN and CDR2 SYGVQD (reference sequence). DNA of the CDR3: TGCGCCAGCAGGGGGACTAGCGGGGGAAGGGCTTACAATGAGCAGTTCTTC. Translated: CASRGTSGGRAYNEQFF.

The chain carries TRBV5-4 and TRBJ2-2; 8 nucleotides line up with TRBD2. The CDR3 length is 14 residues. Germline-derived CDR1 and CDR2 are SGHNT and YYREEE (reference sequence). J lost 0 bases, V lost 10 bases, and 5 bases had no gene match. CDR3 coding DNA: TGTGCCTCCGGGGGGGGTACGAACACCGGGGAGCTGTTTTTT. Its translation is CASGGGTNTGELFF.

The V gene is TRBV10-3, the J gene TRBJ1-2; TRBD1 is a possible D gene (6 bases). Germline assignment: CDR1 ENHRY and CDR2 SYGVKD. There are 13 residues in the CDR3. V dropped 2 bases and J dropped 6 bases, with 10 bases sitting between them. In DNA, the CDR3 is TGTGCCATCAGTGAGGGCAGGGACAATGGCTACACCTTC. It yields the protein CAISEGRDNGYTF.

This clone is a singleton in its sample. The chain uses TRBV4-1 and TRBJ2-7; D perhaps matches TRBD1 (6 bases). With 0 bases removed from V and 2 bases from J, the gap between germline ends came to 8 bases. Germline V gene data show CDR1 as MGHRA and CDR2 as YSYEKL. This CDR3 comprises 14 residues. CDR3 sequence reads: CASSQDRGPYEQYF. CDR3 DNA sequence: TGCGCCAGCAGCCAAGACAGGGGTCCCTACGAGCAGTACTTC.

The V call is TRBV13, the J call TRBJ2-2, with a possible D match to TRBD1 (5 bases). Germline-derived CDR1 and CDR2 are PRHDT and FYEKMQ (reference sequence). V was clipped by 8 bases and J by 5 bases, with 12 bases between them. The CDR3 sequence is 13 residues long. In DNA, the CDR3 is TGTGCCAGCTTAAGGGGTGCGACCGGGGAGCTGTTTTTT. Translating it yields CASLRGATGELFF. Drawing the rest from reference TRBV13 and TRBJ2-2, the complete variable domain is AAGVIQSPRHLIKEKRETATLKCYPIPRHDTVYWYQQGPGQDPQFLISFYEKMQSDKGSIPDRFSAQQFSDYHSELNMSSLELGDSALYFCASLRGATGELFFGEGSRLTVL.

This clone occurred once. V gene TRBV4-1 combines with J gene TRBJ2-7, with 8 bases matching TRBD1. With 3 bases clipped from V and 5 bases from J, the junction kept 3 bases outside the gene matches. In germline, CDR1 is MGHRA, CDR2 YSYEKL. This CDR3 region has 13 residues. The DNA for the CDR3 is TGCGCCAGCAGCCAGCAGGGGGCGGACGAGCAGTACTTC. Encoded protein: CASSQQGADEQYF.

The chain is built from TRBV29-1 and TRBJ2-3, with 9 bases fitting TRBD2. Losses at the gene ends were 3 bases for V and 0 bases for J; bases not matched to a gene: 7. Looked up from germline, CDR1 is SQVTM and CDR2 is ANQGSEA. The CDR3 consists of 16 residues. CDR3 bases: TGCAGCGTTGATCTTGAAGCGGGGGGCAGCACAGATACGCAGTATTTT. Translated: CSVDLEAGGSTDTQYF.

This clone was detected a few times. The chain links TRBV6-1 to TRBJ2-1; 7 bases align to TRBD1. V shed 3 bases, J shed 11 bases, and the junction held 4 bases outside the gene matches. Germline loops: CDR1 MNHNS, CDR2 SASEGT. The CDR3 is 12 amino acids. DNA for the CDR3: TGTGCCAGCAGTGAGGAACAGGGGAAGCAGTTCTTC. Translating gives CASSEEQGKQFF.

The rearrangement uses TRBV10-2 and TRBJ2-7, with D possibly TRBD2 on 5 matching bases. Germline CDR1 WSHSY, CDR2 SAAADI. V lost 4 bases and J 6 bases, leaving 10 bases between the germline ends. The CDR3 extends over 12 amino acids. The CDR3 sequence: CASSGAGSEQYF. In nucleotides, the CDR3 is TGCGCCAGCAGTGGTGCGGGTTCCGAGCAGTACTTC.

The chain employs TRBV14 and TRBJ2-1; a weak D match, TRBD1 (6 bases). This CDR3 is 15 amino acids long. Trimming cost V 2 bases and J 8 bases, with 16 bases left between them. Germline V CDR1 and CDR2: SGHDN, FVKESK. The CDR3: CASSQIVGAGDEQFF. In DNA, the CDR3 is TGTGCCAGCAGCCAAATCGTGGGGGCCGGAGATGAGCAGTTCTTC.

This clone was found once. A read error may account for a junction end that differs from germline. The chain couples TRBV5-1 to TRBJ2-7, with 7 bases identical to TRBD1. The CDR3 contains 14 residues. Germline CDR1 is SGHRS and CDR2 is YFSETQ. DNA of the CDR3: TGCGCCAGCAGTTTGGGGGACAGAGCCTACGAGCAGTACTTC. This translates into CASSLGDRAYEQYF.

The chain is built from TRBV11-2 and TRBJ2-2; 8 nucleotides match TRBD1. CDR1 and CDR2 from the germline V gene are SGHAT and FQNNGV. CDR3 size: 14 residues. The J segment lost 6 bases and the V segment lost 4 bases, leaving 4 bases of the junction unmatched. CDR3 amino acids: CASSSLQGAGELFF. In DNA, the CDR3 is TGTGCCAGCAGCTCCCTACAGGGGGCCGGGGAGCTGTTTTTT.